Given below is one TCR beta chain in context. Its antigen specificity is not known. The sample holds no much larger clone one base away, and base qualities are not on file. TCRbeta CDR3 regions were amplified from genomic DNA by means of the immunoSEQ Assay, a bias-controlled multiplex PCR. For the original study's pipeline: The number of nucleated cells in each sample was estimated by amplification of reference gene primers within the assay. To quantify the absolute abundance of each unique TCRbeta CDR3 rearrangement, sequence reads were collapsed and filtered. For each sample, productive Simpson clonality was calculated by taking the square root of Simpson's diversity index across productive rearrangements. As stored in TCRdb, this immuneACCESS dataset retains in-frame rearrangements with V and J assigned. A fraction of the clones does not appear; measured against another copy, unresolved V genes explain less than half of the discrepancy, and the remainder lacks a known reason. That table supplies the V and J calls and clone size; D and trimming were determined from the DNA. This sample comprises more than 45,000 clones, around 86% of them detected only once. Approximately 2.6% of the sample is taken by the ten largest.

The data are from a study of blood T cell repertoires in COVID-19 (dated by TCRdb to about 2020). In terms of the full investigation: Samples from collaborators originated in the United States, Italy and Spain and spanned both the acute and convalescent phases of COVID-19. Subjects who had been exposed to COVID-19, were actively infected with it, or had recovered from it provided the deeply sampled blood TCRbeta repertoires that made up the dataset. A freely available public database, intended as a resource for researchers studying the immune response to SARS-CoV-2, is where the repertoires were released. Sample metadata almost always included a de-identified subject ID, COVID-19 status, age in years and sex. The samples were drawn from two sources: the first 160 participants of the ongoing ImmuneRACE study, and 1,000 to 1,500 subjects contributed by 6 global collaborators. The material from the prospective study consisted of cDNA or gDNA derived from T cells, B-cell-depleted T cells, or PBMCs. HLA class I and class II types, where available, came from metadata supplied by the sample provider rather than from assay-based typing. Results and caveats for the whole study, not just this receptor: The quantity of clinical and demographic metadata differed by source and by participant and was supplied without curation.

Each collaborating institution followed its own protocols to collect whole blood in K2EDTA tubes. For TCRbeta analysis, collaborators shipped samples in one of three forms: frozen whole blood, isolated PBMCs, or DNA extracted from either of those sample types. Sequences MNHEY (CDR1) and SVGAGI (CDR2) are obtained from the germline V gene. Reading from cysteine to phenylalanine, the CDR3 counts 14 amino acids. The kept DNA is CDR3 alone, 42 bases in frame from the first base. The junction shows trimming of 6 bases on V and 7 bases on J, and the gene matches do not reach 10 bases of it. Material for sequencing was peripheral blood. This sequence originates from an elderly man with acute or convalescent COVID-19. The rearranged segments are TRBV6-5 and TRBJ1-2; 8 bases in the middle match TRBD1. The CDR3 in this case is CASSHPGGASGYTF. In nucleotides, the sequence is TGTGCCAGCAGCCACCCAGGGGGCGCATCTGGCTACACCTTC.